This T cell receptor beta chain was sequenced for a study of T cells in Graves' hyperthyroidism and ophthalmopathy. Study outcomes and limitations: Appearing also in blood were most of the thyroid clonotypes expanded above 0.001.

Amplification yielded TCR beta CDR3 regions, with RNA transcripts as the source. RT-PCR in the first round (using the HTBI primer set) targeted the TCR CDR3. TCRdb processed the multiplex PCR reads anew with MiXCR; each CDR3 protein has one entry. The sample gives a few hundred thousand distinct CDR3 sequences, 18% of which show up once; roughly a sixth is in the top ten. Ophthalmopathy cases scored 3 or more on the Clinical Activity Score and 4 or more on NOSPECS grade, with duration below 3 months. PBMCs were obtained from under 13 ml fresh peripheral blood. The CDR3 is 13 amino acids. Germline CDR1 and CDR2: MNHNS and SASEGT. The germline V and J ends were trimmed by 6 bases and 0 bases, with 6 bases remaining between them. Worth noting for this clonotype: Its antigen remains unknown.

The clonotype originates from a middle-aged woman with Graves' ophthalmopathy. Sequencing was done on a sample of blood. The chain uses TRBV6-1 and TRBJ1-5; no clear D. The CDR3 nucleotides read TGTGCCAGCAGGCAGATTAGCAATCAGCCCCAGCATTTT. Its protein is CASRQISNQPQHF.